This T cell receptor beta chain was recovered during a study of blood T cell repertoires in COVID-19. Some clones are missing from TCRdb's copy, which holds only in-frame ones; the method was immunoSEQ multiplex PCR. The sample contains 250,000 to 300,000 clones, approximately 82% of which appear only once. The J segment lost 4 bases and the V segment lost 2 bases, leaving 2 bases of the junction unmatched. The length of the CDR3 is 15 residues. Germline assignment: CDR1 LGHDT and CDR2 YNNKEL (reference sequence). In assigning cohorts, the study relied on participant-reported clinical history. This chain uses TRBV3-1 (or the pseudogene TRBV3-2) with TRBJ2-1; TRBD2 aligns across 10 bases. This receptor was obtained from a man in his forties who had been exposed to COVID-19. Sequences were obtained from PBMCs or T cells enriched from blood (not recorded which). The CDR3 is CASSQTAGGYNEQFF. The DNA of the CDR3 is TGTGCCAGCAGCCAAACAGCGGGGGGGTACAATGAGCAGTTCTTC.